Presented here are 15 T cell receptor beta chains from one specimen sequenced in a study of OX40 agonist ivuxolimab in advanced cancers. The table came from immunoSEQ multiplex PCR; TCRdb's copy has only in-frame clones and leaves some out. The table has approximately 25,000 clones, over 75% seen once. Here the sequenced sample was CD4+ or CD8+ T cells sorted from blood, taken in a trial of the OX40 agonist ivuxolimab. The receptors shown here come from an adult with an advanced solid tumor such as melanoma, head and neck, liver or kidney cancer.

The chain has TRBV6-1 and TRBJ1-5; D possibly corresponds to TRBD1 (5 bases). The germline V gene has CDR1 MNHNS and CDR2 SASEGT. V was shortened by 1 base and J by 4 bases, with 11 bases between the two germline ends. The CDR3 extends over 15 amino acids. As DNA, the CDR3 is TGTGCCAGCAGTGAAGTGACAGCGGGGAATCAGCCCCAGCATTTT. Encoded protein: CASSEVTAGNQPQHF.

V usage is TRBV4-3 and J usage is TRBJ1-3; perhaps TRBD1 as D (6 bases). Trimming took off 0 bases at V and 0 bases at J, with 18 bases between the two ends. Germline V gene data show CDR1 as LGHNA and CDR2 as YSLEER. The CDR3 length is 19 residues. The CDR3 bases are TGCGCCAGCAGCCAAGACCTCCTACAGGGCTTATTCTCTGGAAACACCATATATTTT. It is translated as CASSQDLLQGLFSGNTIYF.

The chain combines TRBV5-4 with TRBJ1-3; D not certain. Germline V lookup: CDR1 SGHNT, CDR2 YYREEE (reference sequence). CDR3 length: 14 amino acids. V lost 1 base to trimming and J lost 1 base, with 6 bases between them. This CDR3 reads CASSLLGSGNTIYF. The CDR3 DNA is TGTGCCAGCAGCTTGCTGGGGTCTGGAAACACCATATATTTT. The entire variable domain, with the rest obtained from reference TRBV5-4 and TRBJ1-3, is as follows: ETGVTQSPTHLIKTRGQQVTLRCSSQSGHNTVSWYQQALGQGPQFIFQYYREEENGRGNFPPRFSGLQFPNYSSELNVNALELDDSALYLCASSLLGSGNTIYFGEGSWLTVV.

V is TRBV27 and J is TRBJ1-3; no clear D gene. With 4 bases removed from V and 0 bases from J, the gap between germline ends came to 10 bases. Germline V gene data show CDR1 as MNHEY and CDR2 as SMNVEV (reference sequence). The CDR3 totals 15 residues. The chain's CDR3 is CASSSSALSGNTIYF. The CDR3 nucleotides are TGTGCCAGCAGTTCTAGTGCCCTCTCTGGAAACACCATATATTTT.

The CDR3 here is CAWSWGQGITYEQYF. DNA of the CDR3: TGTGCCTGGAGTTGGGGACAGGGGATTACCTACGAGCAGTACTTC. The chain recombines TRBV30 with TRBJ2-7; 10 bases map to TRBD1. After removal of 2 bases from V and 2 bases from J, the junction contained 6 bases not matched to a gene. Germline CDR1 GTSNPN, CDR2 SVGIG (reference sequence). CDR3 size: 15 residues.

The gene calls are TRBV7-2 and TRBJ2-2; D not certain. V was shortened by 5 bases and J by 4 bases, with 14 bases between the two germline ends. CDR1 and CDR2 (germline): SGHTA, FQGNSA. This CDR3 has 15 amino acids. CDR3 bases: TGTGCCAGCAGCCCCAAACAACTGGGCACCGGGGAGCTGTTTTTT. Protein product: CASSPKQLGTGELFF.

The genes are TRBV6-1 and TRBJ2-7, with D perhaps TRBD1 (6 bases). This CDR3 contains 15 residues. CDR1 and CDR2 from the germline V gene are MNHNS and SASEGT. Trimming shortened V by 7 bases and J by 2 bases, and 18 bases separated the two germline ends. The chain's CDR3 is CASTRGDRRAYEQYF. The DNA of the CDR3 is TGTGCCAGCACGAGGGGAGACAGGAGAGCCTACGAGCAGTACTTC.

This sequence joins TRBV7-6 and TRBJ2-2, with D unclear. Germline values: CDR1 SGHVS, CDR2 FNYEAQ. This CDR3 comprises 14 residues. With 1 base removed from V and 2 bases from J, the gap between germline ends came to 5 bases. CDR3 in DNA: TGTGCCAGCAGCTTAGGCCTCAACACCGGGGAGCTGTTTTTT. It encodes CASSLGLNTGELFF. The full variable domain, rest sourced from reference TRBV7-6 and TRBJ2-2, is GAGVSQSPRYKVTKRGQDVALRCDPISGHVSLYWYRQALGQGPEFLTYFNYEAQQDKSGLPNDRFSAERPEGSISTLTIQRTEQRDSAMYRCASSLGLNTGELFFGEGSRLTVL.

The sample holds one count of this clone. V usage is TRBV28 and J usage is TRBJ1-5; 9 bases match TRBD1. Germline CDR1 and CDR2: MDHEN and SYDVKM. CDR3 length equals 14 residues. Trimming removed 5 bases from V and 6 bases from J; junction bases left unmatched: 5. The chain's CDR3 is CASSRTGATQPQHF. The CDR3 DNA reads TGTGCCAGCAGTCGGACAGGGGCGACTCAGCCCCAGCATTTT.

The chain recombines TRBV6-5 with TRBJ1-1; maybe TRBD1 (5 bases). In germline, CDR1 is MNHEY, CDR2 SVGAGI. V was clipped by 7 bases and J by 6 bases, with 18 bases between them. This CDR3 region has 14 residues. The CDR3 here is CASKAGVWGAEAFF. The CDR3 DNA reads as TGTGCCAGCAAGGCGGGGGTTTGGGGGGCTGAAGCTTTCTTT.

V is TRBV5-6 and J is TRBJ1-4; D unresolved. Germline lookup yields CDR1 SGHDT and CDR2 YYEEEE. V was clipped by 2 bases and J by 6 bases, with 17 bases between them. The CDR3 totals 16 residues. CDR3 nucleotide sequence: TGTGCCAGCAGCTTTCGCCCCGGGGTCGCGTATGAAAAACTGTTTTTT. Its translation: CASSFRPGVAYEKLFF.

The chain has TRBV14 and TRBJ2-7; 12 bases are a match to TRBD1. This CDR3 region has 15 residues. The V and J ends lost 3 bases and 7 bases, in that order; junction bases with no gene match: 7. Germline V gives CDR1 SGHDN, CDR2 FVKESK. CDR3 DNA sequence: TGTGCCAGCAGCCACACGGGACAGGGGGCAGGAGAGCAGTACTTC. Translated, it gives CASSHTGQGAGEQYF.

This chain joins TRBV30 and TRBJ1-2; 7 nucleotides agree with TRBD1. This CDR3 region has 16 residues. V lost 3 bases, J lost 7 bases, and 17 bases stayed unmatched. Germline CDR1 GTSNPN, CDR2 SVGIG (reference sequence). The CDR3 sequence is CAWRERRGGGEVGYTF. The CDR3 region has the DNA TGTGCCTGGAGGGAACGGCGAGGGGGCGGAGAAGTTGGCTACACCTTC.

V and J are TRBV5-4 and TRBJ1-1; D is unresolved. CDR3 size: 14 residues. Germline V gives CDR1 SGHNT, CDR2 YYREEE (reference sequence). V was cut by 0 bases and J by 0 bases, with 6 bases left in between. Here the CDR3 reads CASSLGQMNTEAFF. CDR3 DNA sequence: TGTGCCAGCAGCTTGGGGCAGATGAACACTGAAGCTTTCTTT. The entire variable domain, with the rest obtained from reference TRBV5-4 and TRBJ1-1, is as follows: ETGVTQSPTHLIKTRGQQVTLRCSSQSGHNTVSWYQQALGQGPQFIFQYYREEENGRGNFPPRFSGLQFPNYSSELNVNALELDDSALYLCASSLGQMNTEAFFGQGTRLTVV.

The DNA for the CDR3 is TGTGCCAGCAGTTCGGGCCCACCAGCGACAGGGGAGACCCAGTACTTC. This sequence encodes CASSSGPPATGETQYF. The chain uses TRBV27 and TRBJ2-5; 7 bases are a match to TRBD1. Germline loops: CDR1 MNHEY, CDR2 SMNVEV (reference sequence). This CDR3 has 16 amino acids. After removal of 4 bases from V and 5 bases from J, the junction contained 13 bases not matched to a gene.